These 26 T cell receptor beta chains were all obtained from the same sample, sequenced in a study of OX40 agonist ivuxolimab in advanced cancers. Only in-frame clones appear in the TCRdb table, and some are missing; sequencing was by immunoSEQ multiplex PCR. The table lists 75,000 to 90,000 clones, around nine tenths of them singletons, with around 1.6% in the top ten. The source was CD4+ or CD8+ T cells sorted from blood, collected in a trial of the OX40 agonist ivuxolimab. Receptors were obtained from an adult with an advanced solid tumor such as melanoma, head and neck, liver or kidney cancer.

The chain carries TRBV18 and TRBJ2-2; D ambiguous. Trimming removed 5 bases from V and 0 bases from J, with 7 bases in between. This CDR3 spans 14 amino acids. In germline, CDR1 is KGHSH, CDR2 LQKENI. The CDR3 DNA follows: TGTGCCAGCTCATCCCCAGCGAACACCGGGGAGCTGTTTTTT. Protein product: CASSSPANTGELFF.

Ten or more counts support this clone. The V gene is TRBV2, the J gene TRBJ1-2; D is ambiguous. Looked up from germline, CDR1 is SNHLY and CDR2 is FYNNEI. The CDR3 length is 12 residues. V gave up 7 bases and J gave up 7 bases, with 13 bases separating them. The CDR3 is CASNPPEGGYTF. The CDR3 nucleotides are TGTGCCAGCAACCCCCCGGAGGGTGGCTACACCTTC.

The rearrangement uses TRBV6-6 and TRBJ2-3, with D possibly called TRBD1 or TRBD2 (5 bases each). The length of the CDR3 is 13 residues. V lost 6 bases, J lost 5 bases, and 12 bases lay in between. Germline V gene lookup returns CDR1 MNHNY and CDR2 SVGAGI (reference sequence). The CDR3 region is CASSAGAVDTQYF. DNA of the CDR3: TGTGCCAGCAGCGCCGGGGCGGTAGATACGCAGTATTTT.

The chain couples TRBV18 to TRBJ1-1; D not resolved. V gave up 6 bases and J gave up 0 bases, with 8 bases separating them. The CDR3 extends over 13 amino acids. CDR1 KGHSH and CDR2 LQKENI come from the germline V gene. CDR3 loop: CASSPTVNTEAFF. The DNA for the CDR3 is TGTGCCAGCTCCCCGACGGTGAACACTGAAGCTTTCTTT.

The rearrangement links TRBV14 to TRBJ2-5, with TRBD1 matching 8 bases. This CDR3 spans 17 amino acids. CDR1 SGHDN and CDR2 FVKESK come from the germline V gene. V lost 2 bases to trimming and J lost 2 bases; unmatched junction nucleotides: 10. CDR3 residues: CASSQLRGPAGQETQYF. CDR3 nucleotide sequence: TGTGCCAGCAGCCAACTCAGGGGGCCAGCAGGACAAGAGACCCAGTACTTC.

The chain uses TRBV7-3 and TRBJ2-7; 7 bases agree with TRBD2. The germline V gene encodes CDR1 SGHTA and CDR2 FQGTGA. V was clipped by 2 bases and J by 2 bases; unmatched bases: 3. The CDR3 extends over 14 amino acids. CDR3 amino acids: CASSLGDYPYEQYF. The CDR3 nucleotides are TGTGCCAGCAGCTTAGGGGACTACCCCTACGAGCAGTACTTC.

The gene calls are TRBV5-8 and TRBJ1-6, with D possibly TRBD1 on 5 matching bases. The V gene lost 5 bases and the J gene lost 5 bases, with 14 bases spanning the gap. The CDR3 loop spans 15 amino acids. Germline V gene sequence: CDR1 SGHTS, CDR2 YDEGEE. CDR3 bases: TGTGCCAGCAGACCACGCGGGGGAGATAATTCACCCCTCCACTTT. The encoded protein is CASRPRGGDNSPLHF.

This clone was seen a single time. The chain has TRBV30 and TRBJ1-5, with D perhaps TRBD1 (5 bases). Germline lookup yields CDR1 GTSNPN and CDR2 SVGIG (reference sequence). This CDR3 has 15 amino acids. Trimming took 1 base from V and 0 from J, leaving 10 bases between them. The DNA for the CDR3 is TGTGCCTGGAGTGAGGACACCCATAGCAATCAGCCCCAGCATTTT. It translates to CAWSEDTHSNQPQHF.

The chain uses TRBV19 and TRBJ1-2, with D possibly TRBD1 on 6 matching bases. V was pared by 0 bases and J by 6 bases, with 11 bases between. Per the germline V gene, CDR1 is LNHDA and CDR2 is SQIVND (reference sequence). The CDR3 spans 14 residues. CDR3 DNA sequence: TGTGCCAGTAGTATAGATCTCAGGGGCCATGGCTACACCTTC. It codes for CASSIDLRGHGYTF.

This chain joins TRBV15 and TRBJ2-2; tentatively, D is TRBD1 or TRBD2 (5 bases each). This CDR3 spans 16 amino acids. Germline CDR1 reads LNHNV; CDR2 reads YYDKDF (reference sequence). V lost 0 bases and J lost 1, with 9 bases in between. The chain's CDR3 is CATSREGVRNTGELFF. CDR3 in DNA: TGTGCCACCAGCAGAGAGGGGGTCCGGAACACCGGGGAGCTGTTTTTT.

V is TRBV5-1 and J is TRBJ2-5; D possibly corresponds to TRBD2 (5 bases). The V gene lost 1 base and the J gene lost 5 bases, with 15 bases spanning the gap. The germline gives CDR1 SGHRS, CDR2 YFSETQ. The CDR3 sequence is 15 residues long. The DNA of the CDR3 is TGCGCCAGCAGCTTGTCTAGCTCCTCCGGGGAGACCCAGTACTTC. It yields the protein CASSLSSSSGETQYF.

With respect to this clone: It may be a read error: a sequence one base away is much more abundant. The rearrangement joins TRBV7-2 to TRBJ1-1; D not resolved. There are 14 residues in the CDR3. V was cut by 1 base and J by 0 bases, with 6 bases left in between. The germline V gene has CDR1 SGHTA and CDR2 FQGNSA. The CDR3 protein is CASSLEWVNTEAFF. The CDR3, as DNA: TGTGCCAGCAGCTTAGAATGGGTGAACACTGAAGCTTTCTTT.

The chain has TRBV2 and TRBJ2-1; D uncertain. The CDR3 runs to 11 residues. Germline V CDR1 and CDR2: SNHLY, FYNNEI. V was shortened by 8 bases and J by 7 bases, with 9 bases between the two germline ends. CDR3 sequence reads: CASLRLNEQFF. CDR3 coding DNA: TGTGCCAGCCTACGACTGAATGAGCAGTTCTTC.

This chain uses TRBV19 with TRBJ1-2; the match to TRBD1 covers 8 bases. V dropped 7 bases and J dropped 2; count of bases not matched to a gene: 3. The germline gives CDR1 LNHDA, CDR2 SQIVND (reference sequence). CDR3 size: 13 residues. The CDR3 region has the DNA TGTGCCAGTACTAGGACAGGGAACTATGGCTACACCTTC. It codes for CASTRTGNYGYTF.

V usage is TRBV6-1 and J usage is TRBJ1-4; a weak D match, TRBD1 (6 bases). The germline V gene has CDR1 MNHNS and CDR2 SASEGT. V was clipped by 2 bases and J by 3 bases, with 16 bases between them. The CDR3 sequence is 17 residues long. CDR3 sequence reads: CASSEQDRPWANEKLFF. CDR3 DNA sequence: TGTGCCAGCAGTGAACAAGACAGGCCTTGGGCTAATGAAAAACTGTTTTTT.

To note about this clone: The sample holds other DNA sequences that translate to the same CDR3. The chain links TRBV5-4 to TRBJ2-7; D not certain. V dropped 0 bases and J dropped 3 bases, with 7 bases sitting between them. Germline CDR1 reads SGHNT; CDR2 reads YYREEE (reference sequence). The CDR3 consists of 13 residues. The CDR3 here is CASSLVGSYEQYF. As DNA, the CDR3 is TGTGCCAGCAGCTTGGTGGGCAGCTACGAGCAGTACTTC.

This chain's CDR3 is CASSPTEIDEQFF. As DNA, the CDR3 is TGTGCCAGCAGCCCGACTGAAATAGATGAGCAGTTCTTC. The chain links TRBV5-6 to TRBJ2-1; D is ambiguous. The CDR3 spans 13 residues. The V and J ends lost 4 bases and 8 bases respectively, with 13 bases between them. Germline V gene lookup returns CDR1 SGHDT and CDR2 YYEEEE.

To note about this clone: The sample contains more than one DNA sequence encoding this CDR3. The V gene is TRBV7-2, the J gene TRBJ2-5, with 7 bases aligning to TRBD2. The germline CDR1 and CDR2 sequences are SGHTA and FQGNSA. Trimming cost V 5 bases and J 2 bases; bases outside gene matches: 5. There are 14 residues in the CDR3. The CDR3 coding sequence is TGTGCCAGCAGCCGTAGCGGGCCACAAGAGACCCAGTACTTC. Translated: CASSRSGPQETQYF.

V and J are TRBV27 and TRBJ1-6; no firm D call. This CDR3 is built from 15 residues. Trimming took off 6 bases at V and 9 bases at J, with 18 bases between the two ends. CDR1 and CDR2 from the germline V gene are MNHEY and SMNVEV (reference sequence). CDR3 region: CASSPGPRLGSPLHF. CDR3 DNA sequence: TGTGCCAGCAGCCCCGGACCGAGGTTAGGTTCACCCCTCCACTTT.

The chain carries TRBV7-2 and TRBJ2-2; the D gene could be TRBD1 or TRBD2 (6 bases each). CDR1 is SGHTA, CDR2 FQGNSA, per germline. The CDR3 covers 14 residues. V was pared by 7 bases and J by 0 bases, with 9 bases between. DNA of the CDR3: TGTGCCAGCATGGGGGGCCCGAACACCGGGGAGCTGTTTTTT. Residues: CASMGGPNTGELFF.

The rearrangement uses TRBV14 and TRBJ2-7, with D unresolved. Germline V gene sequence: CDR1 SGHDN, CDR2 FVKESK. The CDR3 loop spans 13 amino acids. V lost 0 bases, J lost 6 bases, and 9 bases lay in between. The CDR3 is CASSQDRVREQYF. CDR3 DNA: TGTGCCAGCAGCCAAGATAGGGTCCGCGAGCAGTACTTC.

The rearrangement links TRBV25-1 to TRBJ2-7; 8 nucleotides align to TRBD1. The CDR3 contains 15 residues. With 5 bases clipped from V and 2 bases from J, the junction kept 8 bases outside the gene matches. Germline CDR1 MGHDK, CDR2 SYGVNS. CDR3 in DNA: TGTGCCAGCAGTAAAAATGGACAGGGAACCTACGAGCAGTACTTC. Encoded protein: CASSKNGQGTYEQYF.

The chain recombines TRBV10-3 with TRBJ1-6, with TRBD1 as a possible D gene (5 bases). Trimming left V 2 bases short and J 7 bases short, with 9 bases between. Germline values: CDR1 ENHRY, CDR2 SYGVKD. The CDR3 is made up of 14 amino acids. The DNA for the CDR3 is TGTGCCATCAGTGAGGAGACAGTAAATTCACCCCTCCACTTT. Its translation is CAISEETVNSPLHF.

The rearrangement uses TRBV6-5 and TRBJ2-3, with D possibly being TRBD2 (6 bases). Germline lookup yields CDR1 MNHEY and CDR2 SVGAGI. Trimming shortened V by 2 bases and J by 3 bases, and 12 bases separated the two germline ends. This CDR3 has 15 residues. CDR3 coding DNA: TGTGCCAGCAGTTACGGTGGCGGGGAAACAGATACGCAGTATTTT. It yields the protein CASSYGGGETDTQYF.

This sequence joins TRBV11-2 and TRBJ2-7; D gene ambiguous. CDR1 and CDR2 from the germline V gene are SGHAT and FQNNGV. The V end lost 0 bases, the J end lost 3 bases, and 9 bases lay between the germline ends. The CDR3 loop spans 14 amino acids. The DNA of the CDR3 is TGTGCCAGCAGCTTAGAGACCAGGAACTACGAGCAGTACTTC. It is translated as CASSLETRNYEQYF.

The V gene is TRBV4-1, the J gene TRBJ1-2, with D possibly matching TRBD1 (5 bases). V lost 1 base to trimming and J lost 2 bases, with 14 bases between them. The CDR3 totals 16 residues. CDR1 is MGHRA and CDR2 is YSYEKL in the germline V gene. The DNA for the CDR3 is TGCGCCAGCAGCCAAGGGGGAAGACAGAAAAACTATGGCTACACCTTC. Translated, it gives CASSQGGRQKNYGYTF.